The 31 T cell receptor beta chains presented below share a single source sample, sequenced in a study of T cells in Graves' hyperthyroidism and ophthalmopathy. Researchers amplified the TCR beta CDR3 regions from RNA transcripts. HTBI primers drove first-round RT-PCR of the TCR CDR3. From the multiplex PCR reads, TCRdb called clonotypes with MiXCR, one entry per CDR3 protein. The table has 400,000 to 600,000 distinct CDR3 sequences, about 16% seen once; the top ten hold about 29%. The sequenced material came from blood. These receptors originate from a young woman with Graves' ophthalmopathy.

This clonotype was found a few times. J is TRBJ1-6 and V is TRBV2; D call uncertain. With 7 bases removed from V and 6 bases from J, the gap between germline ends came to 13 bases. Germline V gene sequence: CDR1 SNHLY, CDR2 FYNNEI. The CDR3 is 14 amino acids. Here the CDR3 DNA reads TGTGCCAGCACCGAAACCGAGACTAATTCACCCCTCCACTTT. Translation gives CASTETETNSPLHF.

The CDR3 region is CASSVLITKTRMNTEAFF. The CDR3 bases are TGTGCCAGCAGCGTCCTCATCACCAAGACAAGGATGAACACTGAAGCTTTCTTT. The V call is TRBV9, the J call TRBJ1-1; D is unclear. This CDR3 spans 18 amino acids. Deletions cut 2 bases from V and 0 bases from J, with 20 bases between. Germline CDR1 and CDR2: SGDLS and YYNGEE.

In this sample, this clonotype turned up a few times. DNA for the CDR3: TGTGCCATCAGTGATGAGGGAGGAGAGACCCAGTACTTC. Translation gives CAISDEGGETQYF. The chain carries TRBV10-3 and TRBJ2-5; D is perhaps TRBD2 (6 bases). Trimming left V 3 bases short and J 4 bases short, with 9 bases between. The CDR3 has 13 amino acids. CDR1 and CDR2 (germline): ENHRY, SYGVKD.

This clonotype came up many times. The rearrangement links TRBV7-2 to TRBJ2-5, with D unclear. Germline CDR1 is SGHTA and CDR2 is FQGNSA. Deletions cut 5 bases from V and 7 bases from J, with 2 bases between. The CDR3 covers 9 residues. Here the CDR3 DNA reads TGTGCCAGCAGCCCGACCCAGTACTTC. This codes for CASSPTQYF.

The chain links TRBV13 to TRBJ1-1; 11 positions match TRBD1. V gave up 5 bases and J gave up 4 bases; unmatched junction bases: 6. The length of the CDR3 is 15 residues. Germline V gene data show CDR1 as PRHDT and CDR2 as FYEKMQ (reference sequence). The CDR3 DNA is TGTGCCAGCAGCGCGGGACAGGGGGGATCCACTGAAGCTTTCTTT. This sequence encodes CASSAGQGGSTEAFF. The whole variable domain, filled in from reference TRBV13 and TRBJ1-1, reads AAGVIQSPRHLIKEKRETATLKCYPIPRHDTVYWYQQGPGQDPQFLISFYEKMQSDKGSIPDRFSAQQFSDYHSELNMSSLELGDSALYFCASSAGQGGSTEAFFGQGTRLTVV.

Concerning this clonotype itself: A much larger clone sits a single nucleotide away, making a read error possible. V is TRBV2 and J is TRBJ2-7; D is ambiguous. The CDR3 extends over 13 amino acids. Germline CDR1 reads SNHLY; CDR2 reads FYNNEI. CDR3 nucleotide sequence: TGTGCCAGCGGCTCCACGAACTCCTACGGGCAGTACTTC. This codes for CASGSTNSYGQYF.

In its sample, this clonotype was seen a few times. The CDR3: CASSTGYTGELFF. In DNA form, the CDR3 reads TGTGCCAGCAGTACAGGTTACACCGGGGAGCTGTTTTTT. This chain uses TRBV12-3 or TRBV12-4 with TRBJ2-2; a weak D match, TRBD1 (5 bases). The CDR3 runs 13 residues. The V end lost 5 bases, the J end lost 3 bases, and 7 bases lay between the germline ends.

With respect to this clonotype: A read error is possible here, since a much larger clone lies one base away. This chain joins TRBV6-1 and TRBJ2-6; TRBD2 might be the D (6 bases). CDR1 and CDR2 (germline): MNHNS, SASEGT. The CDR3 runs to 15 residues. CDR3 coding DNA: TGTGCCAGCAGTGACACTAGCCGTGGGACCAACGTCCTGACTTTC. This gives the protein CASSDTSRGTNVLTF.

CDR3 DNA sequence: TGTGCCAGCAGCCCGACAGGGGATCGGAACACTGAAGCTTTCTTT. Protein product: CASSPTGDRNTEAFF. The V gene is TRBV5-6, the J gene TRBJ1-1; TRBD1 matches at 8 bases. With 4 bases clipped from V and 1 base from J, the junction kept 6 bases outside the gene matches. Germline loops: CDR1 SGHDT, CDR2 YYEEEE. This CDR3 has 15 residues.

This clonotype was found many times. The gene calls are TRBV30 and TRBJ2-1, with D possibly being TRBD2 (5 bases). The CDR3 is 13 residues long. In germline, CDR1 is GTSNPN, CDR2 SVGIG (reference sequence). V lost 5 bases and J lost 0, with 8 bases in between. CDR3 DNA: TGTGCCTGGGACTACACCTCCTACAATGAGCAGTTCTTC. Amino acids: CAWDYTSYNEQFF. The full variable domain, with the rest looked up from reference TRBV30 and TRBJ2-1, is SQTIHQWPATLVQPVGSPLSLECTVEGTSNPNLYWYRQAAGRGLQLLFYSVGIGQISSEVPQNLSASRPQDRQFILSSKKLLLSDSGFYLCAWDYTSYNEQFFGPGTRLTVL.

The J gene is TRBJ2-5, the V gene TRBV20-1; maybe TRBD1 (6 bases). The CDR3 sequence is 13 residues long. Germline CDR1 and CDR2: DFQATT and SNEGSKA (reference sequence). V shed 0 bases and J shed 7 bases, with 12 bases lying between them. The CDR3 is CSAREAGAGTQYF. The CDR3, as DNA: TGCAGTGCTAGAGAAGCAGGGGCGGGGACCCAGTACTTC.

The chain has TRBV27 and TRBJ2-5; perhaps TRBD2 as D (6 bases). CDR1 MNHEY and CDR2 SMNVEV come from the germline V gene (reference sequence). The CDR3 length is 15 residues. V dropped 5 bases and J dropped 2 bases, with 15 bases sitting between them. The CDR3 sequence is CASSPYSGIQETQYF. The CDR3 DNA reads as TGTGCCAGCAGTCCTTATAGCGGTATACAAGAGACCCAGTACTTC.

This clonotype was counted many times. In DNA, the CDR3 is TGTGCCAGCAGTGGCACAGGGGATACTGAAGCTTTCTTT. This sequence encodes CASSGTGDTEAFF. The chain recombines TRBV6-1 with TRBJ1-1; the match to TRBD1 covers 7 bases. The CDR3 totals 13 residues. Germline V gives CDR1 MNHNS, CDR2 SASEGT. V was pared by 4 bases and J by 5 bases, with 4 bases of the junction left unmatched.

J is TRBJ2-7 and V is TRBV2, with 9 bases fitting TRBD1. J was trimmed by 4 bases and V by 3 bases; bases with no gene match: 7. The CDR3 is 15 amino acids. Germline CDR1 is SNHLY and CDR2 is FYNNEI. This CDR3 reads CASSDRDRANYEQYF. For the CDR3, the DNA is TGTGCCAGCAGTGACCGGGACAGGGCTAATTACGAGCAGTACTTC.

This clonotype was seen ten or more times. The gene calls are TRBV27 and TRBJ2-1, with D possibly TRBD2 on 7 matching bases. V was shortened by 0 bases and J by 3 bases, with 12 bases between the two germline ends. This CDR3 contains 16 residues. CDR1 and CDR2 from the germline V gene are MNHEY and SMNVEV (reference sequence). CDR3 bases: TGTGCCAGCAGTTTATCGGACAGCGGGATCTACAATGAGCAGTTCTTC. It translates to CASSLSDSGIYNEQFF.

For the CDR3, the DNA is TGTGCCAGCAGCACGGACGTACTCATGAACACTGAAGCTTTCTTT. Translated, it gives CASSTDVLMNTEAFF. The chain combines TRBV11-3 with TRBJ1-1; no clear D. The V gene's germline CDR1 is SGHNT and CDR2 YENEEA. Trimming stripped 5 bases from V and 0 bases from J, with 13 bases between. The CDR3 is 15 amino acids.

This clonotype has ten or more counts. This chain connects TRBV4-1 to TRBJ1-5; 7 nucleotides match TRBD1. J was trimmed by 9 bases and V by 1 base; bases with no gene match: 21. Germline CDR1 reads MGHRA; CDR2 reads YSYEKL. The CDR3 runs to 19 residues. CDR3 sequence reads: CASSQVYFGTGDVYMPQHF. In DNA, the CDR3 is TGCGCCAGCAGCCAAGTTTATTTCGGTACAGGGGACGTTTATATGCCCCAGCATTTT.

There are many counts of this clonotype. This sequence joins TRBV20-1 and TRBJ2-1, with 11 bases that match TRBD2. The CDR3 is made up of 17 amino acids. Germline loops: CDR1 DFQATT, CDR2 SNEGSKA (reference sequence). The J segment lost 8 bases and the V segment lost 0 bases, leaving 12 bases of the junction unmatched. In DNA form, the CDR3 reads TGCAGTGCTAGAGAAACTAGCGGGAGTAGGAGGGGAGATGAGCAGTTCTTC. Protein sequence: CSARETSGSRRGDEQFF.

This clonotype was observed a handful of times. The chain recombines TRBV5-1 with TRBJ1-2, with a weak D call TRBD1 (5 bases). V lost 4 bases, J lost 4 bases, and 8 bases lay in between. CDR3 length: 12 amino acids. Per the germline V gene, CDR1 is SGHRS and CDR2 is YFSETQ. DNA for the CDR3: TGCGCCAGCAGCCGGGACGCCTATGGCTACACCTTC. As protein: CASSRDAYGYTF.

With regard to this clonotype: At one boundary the junction diverges from the germline segment, which might be a read error. The chain links TRBV5-1 to TRBJ2-1; D tentatively reads TRBD1 or TRBD2 (5 bases each). The CDR3 is 16 residues long. Per germline, CDR1 SGHRS and CDR2 YFSETQ. The CDR3 coding sequence is TGCGCCAGCAGCCTTCAGACCCGGGGCTACTACAATAAGCAGTTCTTC. Translated: CASSLQTRGYYNKQFF.

The table lists this clonotype with many counts. The rearrangement links TRBV3-1 to TRBJ1-3; no clear D gene. In germline, CDR1 is LGHDT, CDR2 YNNKEL (reference sequence). The V end lost 4 bases, the J end lost 6 bases, and 10 bases lay between the germline ends. This CDR3 is built from 13 residues. CDR3 region: CASSPIEENTIYF. The CDR3 DNA sequence: TGTGCCAGCAGCCCGATTGAAGAAAACACCATATATTTT.

The table lists this clonotype with many counts. The chain uses TRBV6-1 and TRBJ2-7, with D possibly matching TRBD1 (6 bases). V lost 5 bases and J lost 4, with 18 bases in between. The CDR3 covers 15 residues. Germline loops: CDR1 MNHNS, CDR2 SASEGT. CDR3 bases: TGTGCCAGCAGTAGAGTCGACAGGCAGAATTACGAGCAGTACTTC. Amino acid sequence: CASSRVDRQNYEQYF.

This clonotype has a single count. This may be a read error: a much more frequent sequence differs by one nucleotide. The chain uses TRBV27 and TRBJ1-1; D remains unclear. The ends were cut back, 11 bases at V and 1 base at J, with 11 bases in the middle. Germline loops: CDR1 MNHEY, CDR2 SMNVEV (reference sequence). The CDR3 loop spans 12 amino acids. The CDR3 spells CAERSPNTEAFF. In nucleotides, the CDR3 is TGTGCCGAAAGGTCCCCGAACACTGAAGCTTTCTTT.

This clonotype has ten or more counts. This chain uses TRBV28 with TRBJ2-1, with a possible D match to TRBD2 (6 bases). Looked up from germline, CDR1 is MDHEN and CDR2 is SYDVKM. Trimming pared 8 bases from V and 8 bases from J, leaving 19 bases between. The CDR3 length is 14 residues. CDR3 loop: CASSTRGIGDEQFF. CDR3 sequence (DNA): TGTGCCAGCTCAACTCGCGGGATAGGAGATGAGCAGTTCTTC. Full variable domain (missing parts from reference TRBV28 and TRBJ2-1): DVKVTQSSRYLVKRTGEKVFLECVQDMDHENMFWYRQDPGLGLRLIYFSYDVKMKEKGDIPEGYSVSREKKERFSLILESASTNQTSMYLCASSTRGIGDEQFFGPGTRLTVL.

V and J are TRBV3-1 and TRBJ1-6; 7 bases are a match to TRBD1. The CDR3 extends over 16 amino acids. With 1 base clipped from V and 14 bases from J, the junction kept 14 bases outside the gene matches. From germline, CDR1 is LGHDT and CDR2 YNNKEL (reference sequence). The chain's CDR3 is CASSQGRGQKVETLHF. As DNA, the CDR3 is TGTGCCAGCAGCCAAGGTAGGGGACAGAAGGTTGAAACCCTCCACTTT.

Comments on this clonotype: One end of the junction varies from germline; a read error may be responsible. The genes are TRBV12-3 or TRBV12-4 and TRBJ2-7; D gene unclear. The CDR3 has 15 amino acids. The CDR3 spells CAGSFDHGRAYEQYF. Written as DNA, the CDR3 is TGTGCCGGCAGTTTCGACCATGGACGGGCCTACGAGCAGTACTTC.

This clonotype has a count of ten or more. This chain links TRBV13 with TRBJ1-1; D is unresolved. CDR1 and CDR2 from the germline V gene are PRHDT and FYEKMQ (reference sequence). The CDR3 loop spans 14 amino acids. V was cut by 1 base and J by 7 bases, with 13 bases left in between. CDR3 sequence (DNA): TGTGCCAGCAGCTTAGAACAGAACGTAATTGAAGCTTTCTTT. Encoded protein: CASSLEQNVIEAFF.

The chain carries TRBV19 and TRBJ2-1; 12 bases fit TRBD2. This CDR3 region has 17 residues. Trimming at V came to 3 bases and at J to 9 bases, leaving 12 bases not matched to a gene. From germline, CDR1 is LNHDA and CDR2 SQIVND (reference sequence). Written as DNA, the CDR3 is TGTGCCAGTAGTATTGTCGTCCGGACTAGCGGGATGATTGAGCAGTTCTTC. It yields the protein CASSIVVRTSGMIEQFF.

This clonotype was seen only a few times. The rearrangement links TRBV27 to TRBJ2-5, with 10 bases that match TRBD1. The CDR3 has 18 residues. Trimming removed 7 bases from V and 5 bases from J; junction bases left unmatched: 19. CDR1 and CDR2 (germline): MNHEY, SMNVEV (reference sequence). The CDR3 sequence is CASITPGGQGMYSETQYF. The CDR3 DNA sequence: TGTGCCAGCATAACCCCAGGGGGACAGGGGATGTATTCGGAGACCCAGTACTTC.

The chain carries TRBV6-2 or TRBV6-3 and TRBJ2-7, with a tentative D call TRBD1 (6 bases). Trimming took 7 bases from V and 3 from J, leaving 10 bases between them. This CDR3 region has 12 residues. The V gene's germline CDR1 is MNHEY and CDR2 SVGEGT. The CDR3 coding sequence is TGTGCCAGCATGGACAGACACTACGAGCAGTACTTC. Its protein product is CASMDRHYEQYF.

The table lists this clonotype with many counts. V gene TRBV27 combines with J gene TRBJ1-2, with a tentative D call TRBD1 (5 bases). The CDR3 covers 17 residues. Per germline, CDR1 MNHEY and CDR2 SMNVEV (reference sequence). V lost 7 bases and J lost 4, with 25 bases in between. The CDR3 loop is CASTPMMTGTPGYGYTF. For the CDR3, the DNA is TGTGCCAGCACACCCATGATGACCGGGACCCCTGGCTATGGCTACACCTTC.